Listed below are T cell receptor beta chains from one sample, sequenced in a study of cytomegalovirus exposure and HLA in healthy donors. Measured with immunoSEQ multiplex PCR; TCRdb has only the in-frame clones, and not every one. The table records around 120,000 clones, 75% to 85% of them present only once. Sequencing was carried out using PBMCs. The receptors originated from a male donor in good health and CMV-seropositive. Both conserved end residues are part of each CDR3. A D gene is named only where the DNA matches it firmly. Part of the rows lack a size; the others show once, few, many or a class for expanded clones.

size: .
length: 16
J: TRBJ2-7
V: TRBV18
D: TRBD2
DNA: TGTGCCAGCTCACGCCTGGGGGGGGAGGCCGACTACGAGCAGTACTTC
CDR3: CASSRLGGEADYEQYF

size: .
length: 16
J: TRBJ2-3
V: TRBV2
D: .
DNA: TGTGCCAGCAGTGAAGCTCCGGGGGTGGTGGCAGATACGCAGTATTTT
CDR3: CASSEAPGVVADTQYF

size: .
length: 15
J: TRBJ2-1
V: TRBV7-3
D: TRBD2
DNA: TGTGCCAGCAGCGCCTCTAGCGGGAGGGTGGGTGAGCAGTTCTTC
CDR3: CASSASSGRVGEQFF

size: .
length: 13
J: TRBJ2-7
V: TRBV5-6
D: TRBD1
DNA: TGTGCCAGCAGCTCAGACAGGGACTACGAGCAGTACTTC
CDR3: CASSSDRDYEQYF

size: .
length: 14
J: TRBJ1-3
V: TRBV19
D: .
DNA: TGTGCCAGTCACCCACAGCAATCTGGAAACACCATATATTTT
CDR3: CASHPQQSGNTIYF

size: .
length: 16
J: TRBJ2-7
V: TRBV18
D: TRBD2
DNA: TGTGCCAGCTCACCGCCGGGACTAGCGGGTTCGGGCGAGCAGTACTTC
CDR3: CASSPPGLAGSGEQYF

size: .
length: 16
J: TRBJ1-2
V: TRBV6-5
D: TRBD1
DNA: TGTGCCAGCAGTTACTCGCCGGGACAGGGAACGTCTGGCTACACCTTC
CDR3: CASSYSPGQGTSGYTF

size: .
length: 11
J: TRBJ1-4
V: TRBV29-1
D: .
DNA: TGCAGCGTTTGGGGCGGTGAAAAACTGTTTTTT
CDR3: CSVWGGEKLFF

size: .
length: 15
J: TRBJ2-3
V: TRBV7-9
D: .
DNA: TGTGCCAGCAGCTTAGAGCGGCCTAGCACAGATACGCAGTATTTT
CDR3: CASSLERPSTDTQYF

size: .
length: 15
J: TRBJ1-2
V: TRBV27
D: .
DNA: TGTGCCAGCAGTTCCACCAGTTCCAATACCTATGGCTACACCTTC
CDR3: CASSSTSSNTYGYTF

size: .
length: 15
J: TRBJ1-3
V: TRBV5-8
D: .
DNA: TGTGCCAGCAGTTGGCCCGGGACACTAGGAAACACCATATATTTT
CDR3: CASSWPGTLGNTIYF

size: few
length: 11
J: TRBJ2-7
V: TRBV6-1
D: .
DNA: TGTGCCAGCATGTTCGGCTACGAGCAGTACTTC
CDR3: CASMFGYEQYF

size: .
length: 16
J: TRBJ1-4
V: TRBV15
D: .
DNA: TGTGCCACCAGCAGAGGGGCTGGGAGGGGCGGTGAAAAACTGTTTTTT
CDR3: CATSRGAGRGGEKLFF

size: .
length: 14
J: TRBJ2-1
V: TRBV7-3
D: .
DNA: TGTGCCAGCAGCCCGGAGGGGAATTACAATGAGCAGTTCTTC
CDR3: CASSPEGNYNEQFF